Listed below are T cell receptor beta chains from one sample, sequenced in a study of T cell clones after liver transplantation. TCRdb keeps only in-frame clones here, not all; method: immunoSEQ multiplex PCR. The sample lists around 120,000 clones, less than 95% seen once, with 0.65% to 0.85% in the top ten. The sample consisted of CD4+ T cells from blood, taken 12 months after liver transplant. The receptors shown here come from a human patient who received a liver transplant. A subset of T cells may come from the graft donor. The CDR3 runs from the conserved cysteine through the conserved F or W.

V,J,CDR3
TRBV7-2,TRBJ2-3,CASSPRPGTDTQYF
TRBV5-1,TRBJ1-4,CASSDPSGTNEKLFF
TRBV28,TRBJ1-5,CASSPGGHVSLYSNQPQHF
TRBV18,TRBJ2-3,CASSWQGDTDTQYF
TRBV27,TRBJ1-2,CASSLFPGNYGYTF
TRBV5-1,TRBJ2-5,CASSGVPSGTRETQYF
TRBV5-1,TRBJ1-2,CASSLTAEGYTF
TRBV5-4,TRBJ2-5,CASRPAGDPGTQYF
TRBV5-6,TRBJ2-6,CASSLGWANVLTF
TRBV2,TRBJ2-1,CASTPGTSPYNEQFF
TRBV6-1,TRBJ1-1,CASRLIINTEAFF
TRBV29-1,TRBJ2-7,CSVRALSGYEQYF
TRBV5-1,TRBJ2-7,CASSEQGSSYEQYF
TRBV7-9,TRBJ2-5,CASRTSGAQETQYF
TRBV7-2,TRBJ1-2,CASRSPGSRGYGYTF
TRBV28,TRBJ1-5,CASHRMLDQPQHF
TRBV6-6,TRBJ2-2,CASRLLAGEFGGELFF
TRBV19,TRBJ1-2,CASRDRATRYGYTF
TRBV28,TRBJ2-7,CASRATSGRSHEQYF
TRBV6-5,TRBJ1-2,CASSVRERYGYTF
TRBV11-3,TRBJ2-1,CASSFTGDFGEQFF
TRBV30,TRBJ1-3,CAWTPKGFGVRNTIYF
TRBV5-1,TRBJ2-3,CASSLAAAGGTDTQYF
TRBV2,TRBJ2-7,CASTEQGATYEQYF
TRBV7-2,TRBJ1-5,CASSLAGDQPQHF
TRBV6-6,TRBJ1-5,CASSYRISNQPQHF
TRBV9,TRBJ2-7,CASSPQDLTYEQYF
TRBV7-2,TRBJ2-6,CASGWGTGANVLTF
TRBV9,TRBJ2-1,CASSVSTSGPVSSYNEQFF
TRBV29-1,TRBJ2-7,CSVEKDRDHEQYF
TRBV9,TRBJ2-1,CASSPRIGGTHEQFF
TRBV11-2,TRBJ2-7,CASSSLLSGRIYEQYF
TRBV19,TRBJ2-3,CASSKPGQGSTDTQYF
TRBV2,TRBJ2-3,CASSSLTTDTQYF
TRBV5-6,TRBJ2-1,CASSLRQNTYNEQFF
TRBV19,TRBJ2-5,CASSMDREETQYF
TRBV15,TRBJ2-1,CATEEGGTLGEQFF
TRBV18,TRBJ2-1,CASSATDIYNEQFF
TRBV2,TRBJ2-4,CASSGPGLAGVNIQYF
TRBV6-6,-,CASSYSSGSGYEQYF
TRBV28,TRBJ2-1,CASIESGAHEQFF
TRBV18,TRBJ2-7,CASSPRLTYEQYF
TRBV7-3,TRBJ2-1,CASSSPGAGPYNEQFF
TRBV19,TRBJ2-7,CASSADMQVIGTEQYF
TRBV28,TRBJ1-2,CASSFRLAGRRYGYTF
TRBV2,TRBJ2-3,CASSVLYTDTQYF
TRBV5-1,TRBJ2-1,CASSLRDGYSNEQFF
TRBV6-5,TRBJ1-3,CASSRLSSGNTIYF
TRBV4-2,TRBJ2-5,CASSQVLETQYF
TRBV5-1,TRBJ2-1,CASTTHLGLGLGSPRDNEQFF
TRBV5-1,TRBJ2-3,CASSLAELERAADTQYF
TRBV18,TRBJ2-3,CASSPRGSSTDTQYF
TRBV4-3,TRBJ2-1,CASSQDPDRYEQFF
TRBV7-2,TRBJ2-1,CASSYKSSGAYNEQFF
TRBV5-1,TRBJ1-2,CASSLDREPSYGYTF
TRBV18,TRBJ2-4,CASSPPDRVQNIQYF
TRBV14,TRBJ1-1,CASSRDRLNTEAFF
TRBV25-1,TRBJ2-1,CASTDSRVSYNEQFF
TRBV19,TRBJ1-2,CASSIPPNQRFYGYTF